This record looks at one TCR beta chain sequence and its context. Sequencing was performed with immunoSEQ multiplex PCR; in TCRdb, only in-frame clones are kept and a portion is missing. The table shows about 75,000 clones, with 80% to 90% occurring only once. Germline values: CDR1 MNHEY, CDR2 SMNVEV (reference sequence). Trimming shortened V by 6 bases and J by 8 bases, and 11 bases separated the two germline ends. The CDR3 length is 13 residues. This specimen belongs to a study of OX40 agonist ivuxolimab in advanced cancers. The clonotype was recovered from an adult with an advanced solid tumor such as melanoma, head and neck, liver or kidney cancer. This chain links TRBV27 with TRBJ1-6; D is undetermined. The specimen was CD4+ or CD8+ T cells sorted from blood, collected in a trial of the OX40 agonist ivuxolimab. The CDR3 region is CASSQQSDSPLHF. The CDR3 nucleotides read TGTGCCAGCAGCCAACAGTCGGATTCACCCCTCCACTTT.